This entry lists 16 T cell receptor beta chains sequenced from one sample in a study of T cells in Graves' hyperthyroidism and ophthalmopathy. RNA transcripts provided the source from which TCR beta CDR3 regions were amplified. HTBI primers were employed in a first-round RT-PCR of the TCR CDR3. Each CDR3 protein is one row after TCRdb ran MiXCR on the multiplex PCR reads. Among 400,000 to 500,000 distinct CDR3 sequences listed, 14% to 15% were seen once. The specimen sequenced was blood. The origin of the receptors is a man between 18 and 29 years old with Graves' ophthalmopathy.

This clonotype has at least ten counts. This chain joins TRBV5-1 and TRBJ2-3; 9 positions agree with TRBD1. Looked up from germline, CDR1 is SGHRS and CDR2 is YFSETQ. The CDR3 extends over 16 amino acids. V gave up 4 bases and J gave up 3 bases; unmatched junction bases: 9. The CDR3 region has the DNA TGCGCCAGCAGCGCGGACAGGGGCCAGGGGACAGATACGCAGTATTTT. It is translated as CASSADRGQGTDTQYF.

This clonotype was found many times. The rearrangement joins TRBV12-3 or TRBV12-4 to TRBJ1-2; D remains ambiguous. V was trimmed by 1 base and J by 6 bases, leaving 9 bases between them. This CDR3 region has 13 residues. The chain's CDR3 is CASSLGLGHGYTF. In nucleotides, the CDR3 is TGTGCCAGCAGTTTAGGATTAGGGCATGGCTACACCTTC.

The table lists this clonotype with many counts. This chain links TRBV20-1 with TRBJ2-1, with a weak D call TRBD2 (6 bases). Trimming cost V 6 bases and J 7 bases, with 19 bases left between them. Germline lookup yields CDR1 DFQATT and CDR2 SNEGSKA (reference sequence). The CDR3 covers 14 residues. CDR3 in amino acids: CSATQAGPGNEQFF. The CDR3 nucleotides read TGCAGTGCCACTCAAGCGGGCCCCGGAAATGAGCAGTTCTTC.

The chain employs TRBV4-1 and TRBJ2-1, with 11 bases lining up with TRBD2. Losses at the gene ends were 0 bases for V and 4 bases for J; bases not matched to a gene: 8. Looked up from germline, CDR1 is MGHRA and CDR2 is YSYEKL. This CDR3 has 18 residues. In DNA form, the CDR3 reads TGCGCCAGCAGCCAAGACGGGACTAGCGGAGGGGGGTACAATGAGCAGTTCTTC. This translates into CASSQDGTSGGGYNEQFF.

CDR3 amino acids: CASSLTAGPGNTIYF. DNA for the CDR3: TGTGCCAGCAGTCTGACAGCGGGGCCTGGAAACACCATATATTTT. V gene TRBV27 combines with J gene TRBJ1-3, with TRBD1 as a possible D gene (5 bases). From germline, CDR1 is MNHEY and CDR2 SMNVEV (reference sequence). The CDR3 sequence is 15 residues long. V was shortened by 5 bases and J by 2 bases, with 13 bases between the two germline ends.

This clonotype was recorded many times. This chain uses TRBV27 with TRBJ2-1; D ambiguous. Germline values: CDR1 MNHEY, CDR2 SMNVEV (reference sequence). Deletions cut 7 bases from V and 8 bases from J, with 15 bases between. CDR3 length: 13 residues. The DNA for the CDR3 is TGTGCCAGCACCTCCTTCCTGAGCGATGAGCAGTTCTTC. Protein: CASTSFLSDEQFF.

This clonotype was detected many times. The chain has TRBV7-3 and TRBJ1-1; TRBD1 might be the D (5 bases). Germline V gene lookup returns CDR1 SGHTA and CDR2 FQGTGA. The V and J ends lost 5 bases and 3 bases respectively, with 10 bases between them. The CDR3 covers 13 residues. The CDR3 coding sequence is TGTGCCAGCAGCGAGCAGGGATACACTGAAGCTTTCTTT. Translated: CASSEQGYTEAFF.

This clonotype has a count of ten or more. CDR3 in DNA: TGTGCCATCCCAGGGGGACAGGGACATTACGAGCAGTACTTC. Its translation: CAIPGGQGHYEQYF. The gene calls are TRBV6-1 and TRBJ2-7; 9 nucleotides agree with TRBD1. The CDR3 sequence is 14 residues long. Germline assignment: CDR1 MNHNS and CDR2 SASEGT. The V gene end was trimmed by 10 bases and the J gene end by 4 bases; junction bases not matched to a gene: 11.

The J gene is TRBJ1-6, the V gene TRBV20-1; D gene unclear. The CDR3 length is 17 residues. Germline CDR1 is DFQATT and CDR2 is SNEGSKA (reference sequence). Between the trimmed V and J ends, which lost 0 bases and 0 bases, there was a span of 12 bases. The CDR3 coding sequence is TGCAGTGCTAGAGACTTAGCCTCTAGCTCCTATAATTCACCCCTCCACTTT. Protein product: CSARDLASSSYNSPLHF.

This clonotype was detected ten times or more. This rearrangement joins TRBV9 to TRBJ2-1; TRBD1 matches 7 bases. The length of the CDR3 is 16 residues. CDR1 is SGDLS, CDR2 YYNGEE, per germline. Trimming took 3 bases from V and 6 from J; bases not matched to a gene: 12. The CDR3 nucleotides are TGTGCCAGCAGCGACAGGGGCCCGGTGTGGTTCAATGAGCAGTTCTTC. Its translation: CASSDRGPVWFNEQFF.

There are many counts of this clonotype. The chain carries TRBV13 and TRBJ2-1, with 7 bases fitting TRBD2. The length of the CDR3 is 16 residues. V gave up 5 bases and J gave up 1 base; unmatched junction bases: 8. Germline values: CDR1 PRHDT, CDR2 FYEKMQ (reference sequence). The CDR3 sequence is CASSVRRAGSYNEQFF. CDR3 bases: TGTGCCAGCAGCGTAAGACGAGCGGGGTCCTACAATGAGCAGTTCTTC.

This clonotype appeared many times. The chain employs TRBV15 and TRBJ1-4; 7 bases are shared with TRBD1. Germline values: CDR1 LNHNV, CDR2 YYDKDF (reference sequence). CDR3 length equals 14 residues. V lost 3 bases and J lost 6; bases outside the gene matches: 4. The CDR3 DNA follows: TGTGCCACCAGCAGCCGACAGGGCTATGAAAAACTGTTTTTT. Its translation: CATSSRQGYEKLFF.

Comments on this clonotype: One base away lies a much larger clone, so this may be a sequencing read error. The CDR3: CASGQTAINYGYTF. Here the CDR3 DNA reads TGTGCCAGCGGTCAGACAGCGATTAACTATGGCTACACCTTC. V usage is TRBV2 and J usage is TRBJ1-2; the D gene is possibly TRBD1 (5 bases). V dropped 8 bases and J dropped 1 base, with 14 bases sitting between them. CDR1 SNHLY and CDR2 FYNNEI come from the germline V gene. This CDR3 has 14 amino acids.

Many counts were recorded for this clonotype. V is TRBV6-5 and J is TRBJ1-2; D might be TRBD1 (6 bases). The CDR3 is 14 amino acids. Germline values: CDR1 MNHEY, CDR2 SVGAGI. Trimming took off 0 bases at V and 3 bases at J, with 8 bases between the two ends. CDR3 sequence reads: CASSYSSGDYGYTF. CDR3 in DNA: TGTGCCAGCAGTTACTCTTCAGGGGACTATGGCTACACCTTC.

The chain combines TRBV20-1 with TRBJ2-6; a possible D gene is TRBD2 (7 bases). The V and J ends lost 4 bases and 1 base respectively, with 11 bases between them. The CDR3 is made up of 15 amino acids. In germline, CDR1 is DFQATT, CDR2 SNEGSKA (reference sequence). This CDR3 is CSANGGLSGANVLTF. The CDR3 DNA sequence: TGCAGTGCTAACGGGGGGCTGTCTGGGGCCAACGTCCTGACTTTC.

This clonotype was picked up many times. This chain connects TRBV2 to TRBJ1-1; D is perhaps TRBD1 (5 bases). Trimming removed 7 bases at V and 0 bases at J, with 9 bases between. The CDR3 consists of 13 residues. Germline loops: CDR1 SNHLY, CDR2 FYNNEI. The CDR3 coding sequence is TGTGCCAGCATGGACACCATGAACACTGAAGCTTTCTTT. Protein product: CASMDTMNTEAFF.